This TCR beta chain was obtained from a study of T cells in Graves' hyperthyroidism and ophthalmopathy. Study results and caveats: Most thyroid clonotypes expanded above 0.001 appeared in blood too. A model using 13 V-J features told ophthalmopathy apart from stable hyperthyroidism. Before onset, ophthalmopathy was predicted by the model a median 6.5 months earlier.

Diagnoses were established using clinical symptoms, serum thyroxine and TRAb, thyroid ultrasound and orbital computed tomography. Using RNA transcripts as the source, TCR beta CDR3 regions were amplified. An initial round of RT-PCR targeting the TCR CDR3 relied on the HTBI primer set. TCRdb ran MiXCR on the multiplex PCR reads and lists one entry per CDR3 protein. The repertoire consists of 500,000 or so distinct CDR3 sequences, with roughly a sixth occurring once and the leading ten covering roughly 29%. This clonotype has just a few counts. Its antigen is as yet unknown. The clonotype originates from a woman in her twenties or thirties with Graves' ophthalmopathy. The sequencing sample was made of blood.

The CDR3 protein is CASSQDPGGTPYEQYF. In nucleotides, the CDR3 is TGCGCCAGCAGCCAAGATCCGGGGGGAACTCCCTACGAGCAGTACTTC. V and J are TRBV4-1 and TRBJ2-7, with 7 nucleotides matching TRBD2. This CDR3 spans 16 amino acids. Germline loops: CDR1 MGHRA, CDR2 YSYEKL. J was trimmed by 2 bases and V by 0 bases; bases with no gene match: 7.